This paragraph reports one TCR beta chain. No antigen is known for it. The sample's time point: week 11, during vaccination. Every single dose of the vaccine, 300 ug of mutant IDH1 20-mer peptide, came with topical imiquimod. Clones were read by immunoSEQ multiplex PCR, and TCRdb kept only the in-frame ones, dropping some. The sample records 50,000 or so clones, more than 85% being singletons. This specimen belongs to a study of a mutant IDH1 vaccine in newly diagnosed glioma. For the study at large: Patients had eight vaccinations, in weeks 1, 3, 5, 7, 11, 15, 19 and 23. Beforehand, treatment had been radiotherapy, temozolomide, or both; the majority received both.

The CDR3 extends over 18 amino acids. Trimming cost V 0 bases and J 1 base; bases outside gene matches: 3. Germline loops: CDR1 LGHNA, CDR2 YNFKEQ. The sequencing used PBMCs, collected from a glioma patient whose treatment included an IDH1 peptide vaccine. J is TRBJ2-4 and V is TRBV4-2, with 13 bases aligning to TRBD2. This clonotype was sampled from a man aged 45-65 years with glioma. CDR3 nucleotide sequence: TGTGCCAGCAGCCAAGATCCGACTAGCGGGGGGGCCAAAAACATTCAGTACTTC. Translated: CASSQDPTSGGAKNIQYF.